Detailed here is one TCR beta chain. What it recognizes is unknown. V was shortened by 2 bases and J by 0 bases, with 13 bases between the two germline ends. The CDR3 covers 16 residues. Germline loops: CDR1 GTSNPN, CDR2 SVGIG (reference sequence). Time point here: pretreatment peripheral blood. The data were obtained in a study of PD-L1 blockade in urothelial cancer. Study context: Blood was evaluated 3 weeks (second dose) and 6 weeks after therapy began. A median roughly 150,000 T cells were found in blood samples.

Using immunoSEQ multiplex PCR, the repertoire was profiled, and TCRdb retains in-frame clones only, with some absent. The sample comprises about 45,000 clones, nearly 90% of which are singletons, and more than 20% rests with the top ten. General study results and limits: A below-median TCR clonality in blood before treatment predicted better survival. It was durable-benefit patients whose tumor-associated blood clones expanded more at 3 weeks.

This chain connects TRBV30 to TRBJ2-2, with D possibly being TRBD1 (6 bases). This clonotype was sampled from a donor older than 35 with urothelial cancer. Sequenced material: PBMCs, taken around atezolizumab (anti-PD-L1) treatment. The CDR3 DNA reads TGTGCCTGGAGTCCTGCCGGGACAACGAACACCGGGGAGCTGTTTTTT. Its protein is CAWSPAGTTNTGELFF.